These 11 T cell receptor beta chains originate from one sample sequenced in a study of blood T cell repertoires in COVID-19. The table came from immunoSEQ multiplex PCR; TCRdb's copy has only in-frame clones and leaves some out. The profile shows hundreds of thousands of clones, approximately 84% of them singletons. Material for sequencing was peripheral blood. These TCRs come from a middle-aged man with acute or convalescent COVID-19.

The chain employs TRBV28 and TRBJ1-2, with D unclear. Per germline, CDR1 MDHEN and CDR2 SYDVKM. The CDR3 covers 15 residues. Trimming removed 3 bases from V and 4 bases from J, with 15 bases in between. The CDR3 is CASSFVRGLIYGYTF. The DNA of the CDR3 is TGTGCCAGCAGTTTTGTTCGGGGATTAATCTATGGCTACACCTTC.

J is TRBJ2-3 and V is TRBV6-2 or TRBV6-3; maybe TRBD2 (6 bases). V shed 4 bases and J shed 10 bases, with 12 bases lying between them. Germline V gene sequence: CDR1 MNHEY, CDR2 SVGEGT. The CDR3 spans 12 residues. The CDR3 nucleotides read TGTGCCAGCAGTTCGACGGGAGAGGCGCAGTATTTT. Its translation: CASSSTGEAQYF.

This chain's CDR3 is CASTTGLGYNEQFF. CDR3 nucleotide sequence: TGTGCCAGCACAACGGGACTAGGGTACAATGAGCAGTTCTTC. This rearrangement joins TRBV5-4 to TRBJ2-1; TRBD2 matches at 8 bases. The J segment lost 4 bases and the V segment lost 6 bases, leaving 6 bases of the junction unmatched. The CDR3 runs 14 residues. Germline V gene lookup returns CDR1 SGHNT and CDR2 YYREEE (reference sequence).

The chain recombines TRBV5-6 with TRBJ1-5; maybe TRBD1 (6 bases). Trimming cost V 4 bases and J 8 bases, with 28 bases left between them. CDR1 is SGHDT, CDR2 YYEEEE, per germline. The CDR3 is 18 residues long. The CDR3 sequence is CASSPWIGGEGPYKPQHF. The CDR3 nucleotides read TGTGCCAGCAGCCCGTGGATAGGGGGAGAAGGGCCCTATAAGCCCCAGCATTTT.

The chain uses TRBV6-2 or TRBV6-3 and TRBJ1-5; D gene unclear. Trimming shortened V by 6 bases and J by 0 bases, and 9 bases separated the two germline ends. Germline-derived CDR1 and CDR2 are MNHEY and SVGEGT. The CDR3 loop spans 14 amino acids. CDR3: CASSDTLSNQPQHF. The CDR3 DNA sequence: TGTGCCAGCAGCGACACCCTTAGCAATCAGCCCCAGCATTTT.

The CDR3 DNA reads as TGTGCCAGCAGCACTACGGTTATGTGGTTCGAGCAGTACTTC. Amino acids: CASSTTVMWFEQYF. The chain combines TRBV6-2 or TRBV6-3 with TRBJ2-7; D unclear. Germline V gene data show CDR1 as MNHEY and CDR2 as SVGEGT. This CDR3 is built from 14 residues. Trimming stripped 6 bases from V and 6 bases from J, with 18 bases between.

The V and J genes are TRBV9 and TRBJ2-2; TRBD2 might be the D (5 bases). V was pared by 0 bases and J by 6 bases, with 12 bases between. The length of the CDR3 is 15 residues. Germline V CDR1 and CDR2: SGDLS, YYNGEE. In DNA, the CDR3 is TGTGCCAGCAGCGTAGAGTCCGCAGCGGCCGGGGAGCTGTTTTTT. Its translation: CASSVESAAAGELFF.

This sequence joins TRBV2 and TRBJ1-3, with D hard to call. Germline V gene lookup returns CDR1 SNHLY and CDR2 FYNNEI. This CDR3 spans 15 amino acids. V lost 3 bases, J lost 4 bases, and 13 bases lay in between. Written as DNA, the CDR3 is TGTGCCAGCAGTGAGGTCGGGAGTTTAGGAAACACCATATATTTT. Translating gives CASSEVGSLGNTIYF. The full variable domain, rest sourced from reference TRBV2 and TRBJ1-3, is EPEVTQTPSHQVTQMGQEVILRCVPISNHLYFYWYRQILGQKVEFLVSFYNNEISEKSEIFDDQFSVERPDGSNFTLKIRSTKLEDSAMYFCASSEVGSLGNTIYFGEGSWLTVV.

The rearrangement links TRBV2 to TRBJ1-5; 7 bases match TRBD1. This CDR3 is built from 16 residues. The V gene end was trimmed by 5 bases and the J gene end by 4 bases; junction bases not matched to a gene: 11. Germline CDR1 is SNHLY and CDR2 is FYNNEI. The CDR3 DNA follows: TGTGCCAGCAGTCCCCTCTGGAGACAGGGAAATCAGCCCCAGCATTTT. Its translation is CASSPLWRQGNQPQHF.

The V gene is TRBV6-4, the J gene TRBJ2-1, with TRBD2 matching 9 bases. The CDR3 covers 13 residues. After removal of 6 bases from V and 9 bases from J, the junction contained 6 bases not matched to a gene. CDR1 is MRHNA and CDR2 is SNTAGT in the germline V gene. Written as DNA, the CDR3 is TGTGCCAGCAGCGGCGGGGGGGCCGGTGAGCAGTTCTTC. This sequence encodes CASSGGGAGEQFF.

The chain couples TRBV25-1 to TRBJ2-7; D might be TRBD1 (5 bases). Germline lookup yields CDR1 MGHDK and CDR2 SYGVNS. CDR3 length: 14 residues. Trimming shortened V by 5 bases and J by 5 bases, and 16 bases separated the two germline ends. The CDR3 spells CASSLQGTWNEQYF. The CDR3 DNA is TGTGCCAGCAGTCTCCAGGGTACATGGAACGAGCAGTACTTC.